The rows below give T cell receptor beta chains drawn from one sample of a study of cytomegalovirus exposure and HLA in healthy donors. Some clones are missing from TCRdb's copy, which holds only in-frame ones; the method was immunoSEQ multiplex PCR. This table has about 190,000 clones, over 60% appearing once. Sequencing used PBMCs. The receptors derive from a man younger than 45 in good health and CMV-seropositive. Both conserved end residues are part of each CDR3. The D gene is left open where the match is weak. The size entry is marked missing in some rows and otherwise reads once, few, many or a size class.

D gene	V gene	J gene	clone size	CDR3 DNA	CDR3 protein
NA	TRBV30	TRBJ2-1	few	TGTGCCTGGAGTCGGGACTCCTACAATGAGCAGTTCTTC	CAWSRDSYNEQFF
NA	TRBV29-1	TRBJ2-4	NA	TGCAGCGTTTCCAGCGACCTCAGCATTCAGTACTTC	CSVSSDLSIQYF
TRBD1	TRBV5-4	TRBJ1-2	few	TGTGCCAGCAGCCCATCGACAGGGGCCAACTATGGCTACACCTTC	CASSPSTGANYGYTF
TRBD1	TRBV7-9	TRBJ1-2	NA	TGTGCCAGCAGCCCTACCTTGGACAGGGCGAACTATGGCTACACCTTC	CASSPTLDRANYGYTF
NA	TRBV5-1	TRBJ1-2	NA	TGCGCCAGCAGCCCCAGGGAATCGGGTGGCTACACCTTC	CASSPRESGGYTF
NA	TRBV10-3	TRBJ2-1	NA	TGTGCCATCAGTGATCCGGAGGGGGCCGATGAGCAGTTCTTC	CAISDPEGADEQFF
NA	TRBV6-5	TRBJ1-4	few	TGTGCCAGCAGTTACGGTTCGGGGGTTACTAATGAAAAACTGTTTTTT	CASSYGSGVTNEKLFF
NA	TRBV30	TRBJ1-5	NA	TGTGCCTGGAGTTCCGGGGGTGGGCGTCAGCCCCAGCATTTT	CAWSSGGGRQPQHF
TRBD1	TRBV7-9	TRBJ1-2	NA	TGTGCCAGCAGCCCACAGGGGCCAGGTGGCTACACCTTC	CASSPQGPGGYTF
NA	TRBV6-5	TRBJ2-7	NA	TGTGCCAGCCGCAGGGACATTTACTACTACGAGCAGTACTTC	CASRRDIYYYEQYF
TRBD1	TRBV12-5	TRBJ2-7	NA	TGTGCTAGTGGCCCGACAGGGAGCGAGCAGTACTTC	CASGPTGSEQYF
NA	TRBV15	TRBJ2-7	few	TGTGCCACCAGCAGAGATGAGAGCTACGAGCAGTACTTC	CATSRDESYEQYF
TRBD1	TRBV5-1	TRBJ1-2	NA	TGCGCCAGCGGCCAGGGGGGCCTTAACTATGGCTACACCTTC	CASGQGGLNYGYTF
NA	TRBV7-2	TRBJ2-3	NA	TGTGCCAGCAGCTTAGCGCGGCAAACAACAGATACGCAGTATTTT	CASSLARQTTDTQYF
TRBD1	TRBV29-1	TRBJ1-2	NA	TGCAGCGTTGGGGACAGGGGCGGGAGTTATGGCTACACCTTC	CSVGDRGGSYGYTF
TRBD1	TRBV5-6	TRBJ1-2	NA	TGTGCCAGCAGCTTGTGGGGGACAGGCGGCAGGGGTGGCTACACCTTC	CASSLWGTGGRGGYTF
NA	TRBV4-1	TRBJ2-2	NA	TGCGCCAGCAGCGGCGGGACCGGGGAGCTGTTTTTT	CASSGGTGELFF
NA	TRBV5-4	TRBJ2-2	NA	TGTGCCAGCAGCTTGGCTACCGACACCGGGGAGCTGTTTTTT	CASSLATDTGELFF
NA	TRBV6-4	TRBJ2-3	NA	TGTGCCAGCAGTGACTCGGGCTCCAAAACGCAGTATTTT	CASSDSGSKTQYF
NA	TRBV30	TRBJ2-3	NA	TGTGCCTGGAGTCTGAGCGGAAGGTCGGGTACGCAGTATTTT	CAWSLSGRSGTQYF
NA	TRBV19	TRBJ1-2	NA	TGTGCCAGTAAACCCCCAGGGGCTCATGGCTACACCTTC	CASKPPGAHGYTF
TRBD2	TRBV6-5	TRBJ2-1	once	TGTGCCAGCAGCCCTACTAGCGGGAGGGGTAATGAGCAGTTCTTC	CASSPTSGRGNEQFF
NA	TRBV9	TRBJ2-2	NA	TGTGCCAGCAGCCCCGCAATAGGGGTGAACACCGGGGAGCTGTTTTTT	CASSPAIGVNTGELFF
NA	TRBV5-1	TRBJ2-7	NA	TGCGCCAGCAGCGGGACTTCAGCTACCGAGCAGTACTTC	CASSGTSATEQYF